These 16 T cell receptor beta chains were all obtained from the same sample, sequenced in a study of Ad26.COV2.S vaccination and SARS-CoV-2 variants. The treatment: over 15 received Ad26.COV2.S at low or high dose, single or two shots; about 5 received placebo; per-sample allocation not given. The study sampled participants on day 63 after the first vaccine or placebo injection. Using immunoSEQ multiplex PCR, the repertoire was profiled, and TCRdb retains in-frame clones only, with some absent. This table has about half a million clones, roughly 87% appearing once. The sample here was peripheral blood, taken in a trial of Ad26.COV2.S vaccine versus placebo. The receptors come from a person between 18 and 60 years old who received the Ad26.COV2.S COVID-19 vaccine or a placebo.

The chain is built from TRBV30 and TRBJ1-1; D unresolved. CDR3 length: 13 amino acids. V lost 0 bases and J lost 4, with 9 bases in between. Germline CDR1 and CDR2: GTSNPN and SVGIG (reference sequence). The CDR3 DNA sequence: TGTGCCTGGAGTGTACGTGGAATCACTGAAGCTTTCTTT. It yields the protein CAWSVRGITEAFF. Variable domain in full (rest from reference TRBV30 and TRBJ1-1): SQTIHQWPATLVQPVGSPLSLECTVEGTSNPNLYWYRQAAGRGLQLLFYSVGIGQISSEVPQNLSASRPQDRQFILSSKKLLLSDSGFYLCAWSVRGITEAFFGQGTRLTVV.

V gene TRBV27 combines with J gene TRBJ1-4; D is perhaps TRBD1 (5 bases). Trimming stripped 7 bases from V and 7 bases from J, with 13 bases between. The CDR3 contains 13 residues. Germline assignment: CDR1 MNHEY and CDR2 SMNVEV (reference sequence). For the CDR3, the DNA is TGTGCCAGCAAACGGCAGGGTACTGAAAAACTGTTTTTT. Its translation: CASKRQGTEKLFF. Filled out from reference TRBV27 and TRBJ1-4, the complete variable domain reads EAQVTQNPRYLITVTGKKLTVTCSQNMNHEYMSWYRQDPGLGLRQIYYSMNVEVTDKGDVPEGYKVSRKEKRNFPLILESPSPNQTSLYFCASKRQGTEKLFFGSGTQLSVL.

The genes are TRBV24-1 and TRBJ2-1; 11 positions match TRBD2. In germline, CDR1 is KGHDR, CDR2 SFDVKD. Unmatched junction bases numbered 5, after V lost 4 bases and J lost 4 bases. The CDR3 sequence is 16 residues long. CDR3 residues: CATSDLTSGSYNEQFF. CDR3 bases: TGTGCCACCAGTGACCTTACTAGCGGGAGTTACAATGAGCAGTTCTTC.

The chain couples TRBV7-2 to TRBJ2-5; D unresolved. CDR3 length: 12 amino acids. The germline CDR1 and CDR2 sequences are SGHTA and FQGNSA. The germline V and J ends were trimmed by 2 bases and 5 bases, with 6 bases remaining between them. The CDR3: CASSLTAETQYF. CDR3 coding DNA: TGTGCCAGCAGCTTAACAGCGGAGACCCAGTACTTC.

V usage is TRBV28 and J usage is TRBJ1-2; TRBD1 is a possible D gene (6 bases). Trimming cost V 3 bases and J 7 bases, with 9 bases left between them. The germline V gene encodes CDR1 MDHEN and CDR2 SYDVKM. The length of the CDR3 is 12 residues. The chain's CDR3 is CASSLGARGYTF. The CDR3 nucleotides are TGTGCCAGCAGTTTGGGGGCGCGTGGCTACACCTTC.

The chain has TRBV7-6 and TRBJ2-1; D could derive from TRBD1 or TRBD2 (5 bases each). The CDR3 contains 16 residues. The germline V and J ends were trimmed by 3 bases and 0 bases, with 12 bases remaining between them. Germline lookup yields CDR1 SGHVS and CDR2 FNYEAQ. The chain's CDR3 is CASSLLGESSYNEQFF. In nucleotides, the CDR3 is TGTGCCAGCAGCTTGTTGGGGGAAAGCTCCTACAATGAGCAGTTCTTC.

The rearrangement links TRBV9 to TRBJ2-3, with a possible D match to TRBD1 (6 bases). The CDR3 length is 13 residues. V shed 8 bases and J shed 1 base, with 11 bases lying between them. Germline V gives CDR1 SGDLS, CDR2 YYNGEE. The DNA of the CDR3 is TGTGCCAGTAGTCCAGGGGGCACAGATACGCAGTATTTT. It is translated as CASSPGGTDTQYF.

This chain connects TRBV28 to TRBJ2-2, with TRBD1 matching 10 bases. The germline gives CDR1 MDHEN, CDR2 SYDVKM. The CDR3 has 15 residues. Trimming at V came to 0 bases and at J to 5 bases, leaving 0 bases not matched to a gene. CDR3 protein: CASSLWDRGTGELFF. CDR3 bases: TGTGCCAGCAGTTTATGGGACAGGGGGACCGGGGAGCTGTTTTTT.

This chain links TRBV9 with TRBJ1-2; D ambiguous. The CDR3 is 14 residues long. V was pared by 3 bases and J by 6 bases, with 15 bases between. Looked up from germline, CDR1 is SGDLS and CDR2 is YYNGEE. CDR3 DNA sequence: TGTGCCAGCAGCGCTACATCGGGCGCGAATGGCTACACCTTC. This gives the protein CASSATSGANGYTF.

This chain joins TRBV14 and TRBJ2-7, with D perhaps matching TRBD2 (6 bases). There are 17 residues in the CDR3. CDR1 is SGHDN, CDR2 FVKESK, per germline. V dropped 0 bases and J dropped 7 bases, with 22 bases sitting between them. The CDR3 region is CASSQEGNGSPFREQYF. DNA of the CDR3: TGTGCCAGCAGCCAAGAAGGGAACGGGAGCCCATTTCGGGAGCAGTACTTC.

This chain joins TRBV9 and TRBJ2-3; 10 nucleotides match TRBD2. The V gene's germline CDR1 is SGDLS and CDR2 YYNGEE. V was clipped by 0 bases and J by 3 bases; unmatched bases: 7. The CDR3 is 17 residues long. The CDR3 protein is CASSVGDSGRLTDTQYF. CDR3 nucleotide sequence: TGTGCCAGCAGCGTAGGGGATAGCGGGAGGTTAACAGATACGCAGTATTTT.

This rearrangement joins TRBV25-1 to TRBJ1-5; D gene unclear. Germline V lookup: CDR1 MGHDK, CDR2 SYGVNS. The CDR3 sequence is 12 residues long. V was clipped by 4 bases and J by 4 bases, with 5 bases between them. The CDR3 sequence: CASSGWNQPQHF. DNA of the CDR3: TGTGCCAGCAGTGGATGGAATCAGCCCCAGCATTTT.

The CDR3 nucleotides read TGTGCCAGCAAACAAACTAGCGGGAGGGCCAGGATAATGTACGAGCAGTACTTC. This sequence encodes CASKQTSGRARIMYEQYF. This rearrangement joins TRBV28 to TRBJ2-7; TRBD2 agrees at 13 bases. The V segment lost 7 bases and the J segment 4 bases; nucleotides outside the gene matches: 16. This CDR3 region has 18 residues. From germline, CDR1 is MDHEN and CDR2 SYDVKM.

The genes are TRBV30 and TRBJ2-5, with D maybe TRBD1 (5 bases). The V gene lost 3 bases and the J gene lost 4 bases, with 12 bases spanning the gap. CDR3 size: 13 residues. Germline CDR1 reads GTSNPN; CDR2 reads SVGIG (reference sequence). Written as DNA, the CDR3 is TGTGCCTGGAGCGTCGACAGCCCAGAGACCCAGTACTTC. Translated: CAWSVDSPETQYF. Together with reference TRBV30 and TRBJ2-5, the CDR3 gives the full variable domain: SQTIHQWPATLVQPVGSPLSLECTVEGTSNPNLYWYRQAAGRGLQLLFYSVGIGQISSEVPQNLSASRPQDRQFILSSKKLLLSDSGFYLCAWSVDSPETQYFGPGTRLLVL.

The chain has TRBV5-5 and TRBJ2-7; the D is unclear. The germline V gene encodes CDR1 SGHKS and CDR2 YYEKEE (reference sequence). The CDR3 has 15 amino acids. V was cut by 0 bases and J by 1 base, with 11 bases left in between. The CDR3, as DNA: TGTGCCAGCAGCTTGGAGGGCGCCGCATCCTACGAGCAGTACTTC. It specifies CASSLEGAASYEQYF.

The chain couples TRBV6-5 to TRBJ2-7; D gene unclear. The CDR3 loop spans 10 amino acids. V was shortened by 7 bases and J by 3 bases, with 4 bases between the two germline ends. Germline V gene sequence: CDR1 MNHEY, CDR2 SVGAGI. CDR3 amino acids: CASTGYEQYF. In DNA form, the CDR3 reads TGTGCCAGCACCGGCTACGAGCAGTACTTC.